This entry is about one T cell receptor beta chain. This sample was included in a study of STAT5B mutations in CD4+ large granular lymphocyte leukemia. Authors' data handling: A productive frequency of 2.59 x 10-5 was the lowest detectable. Method: immunoSEQ multiplex PCR; TCRdb's copy keeps in-frame clones and lacks some. V and J calls and clone size come straight from that table; D and trimming were deduced from the DNA. In the table there are fewer than 40,000 clones, roughly nine tenths of which are singletons. Sequences were obtained from CD4+ T cells from blood buffy coats. The sequence was collected from a human donor in good health.

This CDR3 reads CASTSSGRGELFF. The CDR3, as DNA: TGTGCCAGCACCTCTAGCGGGAGGGGGGAGCTGTTTTTT. The V and J genes are TRBV6-1 and TRBJ2-2, with 11 bases aligning to TRBD2. With 7 bases clipped from V and 8 bases from J, the junction kept 3 bases outside the gene matches. CDR1 and CDR2 from the germline V gene are MNHNS and SASEGT. This CDR3 region has 13 residues.